The subject of this entry is one TCR beta chain. RNA in amounts of about 0.45 to 1 ug was reverse transcribed with random hexamers. Amplification of TCR beta CDR3 spanned 54 Vbeta and 13 Jbeta via immunoSEQ multiplex PCR. Each CDR3 protein gets one entry after TCRdb re-called the immunoSEQ multiplex PCR reads with MiXCR. The sample carries around 130,000 distinct CDR3 sequences, around 95% recorded once. The data were obtained in a study of CD8 T cells in Susac syndrome. TCR beta sequencing was performed on blood CD8+ and CD4+ T cells. Healthy donors were controls matched for age and sex. Negative magnetic isolation gave CD8+ and CD4+ cells; FACS enriched CD8+ TEMRA. The CDR3 runs 16 residues. Trimming cost V 5 bases and J 3 bases, with 18 bases left between them. Germline V gives CDR1 SGHTA, CDR2 FQGTGA.

V usage is TRBV7-3 and J usage is TRBJ2-3; the D gene is possibly TRBD2 (6 bases). The TCR sequence derives from a human donor in good health. The sequenced sample was CD4+ T cells from PBMCs. DNA of the CDR3: TGTGCCAGCAGCCCCCACCCCGGGACTGCGACAGATACGCAGTATTTT. This sequence encodes CASSPHPGTATDTQYF.